This is a list of T cell receptor beta chains from one sample in a study of early T cells in non-severe SARS-CoV-2 infection. TCRdb itself ran the 5' RACE reads through MiXCR, one entry per CDR3 protein. The table has about 30,000 distinct CDR3 sequences, 5% to 6% seen once. Source material: whole blood. These receptors were taken from an adult who was a healthcare worker with PCR-confirmed SARS-CoV-2 infection or an uninfected control (not recorded which). Both conserved end residues are part of each CDR3. Fields, in order: D gene, clone size, V gene, J gene, CDR3 protein, CDR3 DNA. A D gene is named only where the DNA matches it firmly. The size of a clone is reported for some rows only, either as once, few or many, or as a class for expanded clones.

d_call: .
clone_size: few
v_call: TRBV20-1
j_call: TRBJ2-5
cdr3_aa: CSARQPPQETQYF
cdr3_nt: TGCAGTGCTAGACAGCCACCTCAAGAGACCCAGTACTTC

d_call: .
clone_size: .
v_call: TRBV4-1
j_call: TRBJ2-1
cdr3_aa: CASSQVEGLAREDEQFF
cdr3_nt: TGCGCCAGCAGCCAAGTGGAGGGTCTAGCGCGAGAGGATGAGCAGTTCTTC

d_call: .
clone_size: many
v_call: TRBV4-1
j_call: TRBJ2-7
cdr3_aa: CASSQFGDGGPYEQYF
cdr3_nt: TGCGCCAGCAGCCAATTCGGCGACGGTGGACCCTACGAGCAGTACTTC

d_call: TRBD2
clone_size: medium-sized
v_call: TRBV27
j_call: TRBJ2-1
cdr3_aa: CASSLSDGGRAQYEQFF
cdr3_nt: TGTGCCAGCAGTTTATCGGACGGCGGGAGGGCCCAGTATGAGCAGTTCTTC

d_call: .
clone_size: many
v_call: TRBV5-1
j_call: TRBJ2-1
cdr3_aa: CASSLPLLADNEQFF
cdr3_nt: TGCGCCAGCAGCTTGCCTCTGCTGGCGGACAATGAGCAGTTCTTC

d_call: .
clone_size: many
v_call: TRBV12-3/TRBV12-4
j_call: TRBJ2-7
cdr3_aa: CASSSRYEQYF
cdr3_nt: TGTGCCAGCAGTTCCCGGTACGAGCAGTACTTC

d_call: .
clone_size: many
v_call: TRBV4-1
j_call: TRBJ1-2
cdr3_aa: CASSQVIDSPNYGYTF
cdr3_nt: TGCGCCAGCAGCCAAGTTATCGACAGTCCTAACTATGGCTACACCTTC

d_call: .
clone_size: few
v_call: TRBV19
j_call: TRBJ2-5
cdr3_aa: CASSRDGLGTQYF
cdr3_nt: TGTGCCAGTAGCCGGGACGGCCTGGGGACCCAGTACTTC

d_call: TRBD2
clone_size: few
v_call: TRBV20-1
j_call: TRBJ2-3
cdr3_aa: CSARPPGLGTQYF
cdr3_nt: TGCAGTGCTAGACCCCCGGGACTAGGCACGCAGTATTTT

d_call: .
clone_size: many
v_call: TRBV7-3
j_call: TRBJ2-3
cdr3_aa: CASSLGGPGTDTQYF
cdr3_nt: TGTGCCAGCAGCTTAGGAGGGCCGGGGACAGATACGCAGTATTTT

d_call: .
clone_size: many
v_call: TRBV6-2/TRBV6-3
j_call: TRBJ2-2
cdr3_aa: CASSYSGSTGELFF
cdr3_nt: TGTGCCAGCAGTTACTCGGGGTCCACCGGGGAGCTGTTTTTT

d_call: .
clone_size: many
v_call: TRBV18
j_call: TRBJ1-1
cdr3_aa: CASSQRGHNTEAFF
cdr3_nt: TGTGCCAGCTCTCAAAGGGGCCATAACACTGAAGCTTTCTTT

d_call: .
clone_size: many
v_call: TRBV3-1
j_call: TRBJ1-1
cdr3_aa: CASSGSGEAFF
cdr3_nt: TGTGCCAGCAGCGGTTCGGGGGAAGCTTTCTTT

d_call: .
clone_size: many
v_call: TRBV20-1
j_call: TRBJ1-5
cdr3_aa: CSAIQDSYSNQPQHF
cdr3_nt: TGCAGTGCAATACAGGATTCCTATAGCAATCAGCCCCAGCATTTT

d_call: TRBD2
clone_size: .
v_call: TRBV20-1
j_call: TRBJ2-2
cdr3_aa: CSARDIRLAGELFF
cdr3_nt: TGCAGTGCTAGAGATATCCGACTAGCTGGGGAGCTGTTTTTT

d_call: .
clone_size: many
v_call: TRBV11-2
j_call: TRBJ2-5
cdr3_aa: CASSPAGTFKGETQYF
cdr3_nt: TGTGCCAGCAGCCCGGCCGGGACCTTCAAAGGAGAGACCCAGTACTTC

d_call: .
clone_size: .
v_call: TRBV5-6
j_call: TRBJ2-3
cdr3_aa: CASSSVGRVGDTQYF
cdr3_nt: TGTGCCAGCAGCTCGGTCGGTCGGGTTGGCGATACGCAGTATTTT

d_call: .
clone_size: .
v_call: TRBV29-1
j_call: TRBJ2-2
cdr3_aa: CSVRQNTGELFF
cdr3_nt: TGCAGCGTTCGACAGAACACCGGGGAGCTGTTTTTT

d_call: TRBD1
clone_size: .
v_call: TRBV20-1
j_call: TRBJ1-3
cdr3_aa: CSAPALTGAGNTIYF
cdr3_nt: TGCAGTGCCCCAGCTCTTACAGGGGCTGGAAACACCATATATTTT

d_call: TRBD2
clone_size: many
v_call: TRBV7-3
j_call: TRBJ2-1
cdr3_aa: CASSEGSGSLYEQFF
cdr3_nt: TGTGCCAGCAGCGAGGGTAGCGGGAGTTTGTATGAGCAGTTCTTC

d_call: .
clone_size: many
v_call: TRBV20-1
j_call: TRBJ2-5
cdr3_aa: CSAFIGDQETQYF
cdr3_nt: TGCAGTGCGTTTATAGGGGACCAAGAGACCCAGTACTTC

d_call: .
clone_size: .
v_call: TRBV3-1
j_call: TRBJ2-1
cdr3_aa: CASSQQAAAHEQFF
cdr3_nt: TGTGCCAGCAGCCAACAAGCGGCTGCGCATGAGCAGTTCTTC

d_call: .
clone_size: .
v_call: TRBV7-9
j_call: TRBJ1-1
cdr3_aa: CASSLVDKNTEAFF
cdr3_nt: TGTGCCAGCAGCTTAGTAGACAAGAACACTGAAGCTTTCTTT

d_call: .
clone_size: many
v_call: TRBV4-1
j_call: TRBJ2-7
cdr3_aa: CASSHAQQPSWDEQYF
cdr3_nt: TGCGCCAGCAGCCATGCCCAACAGCCCTCATGGGACGAGCAGTACTTC

d_call: .
clone_size: many
v_call: TRBV5-1
j_call: TRBJ2-1
cdr3_aa: CASSLGINEQFF
cdr3_nt: TGCGCCAGCAGCTTGGGAATAAATGAGCAGTTCTTC

d_call: .
clone_size: many
v_call: TRBV12-3/TRBV12-4
j_call: TRBJ2-7
cdr3_aa: CASSLGPLAYEQYF
cdr3_nt: TGTGCCAGCAGTTTAGGACCGCTAGCCTACGAGCAGTACTTC

d_call: .
clone_size: .
v_call: TRBV3-1
j_call: TRBJ2-2
cdr3_aa: CASSRGRGELFF
cdr3_nt: TGTGCCAGCAGCCGAGGCAGGGGGGAGCTGTTTTTT

d_call: .
clone_size: .
v_call: TRBV10-3
j_call: TRBJ2-1
cdr3_aa: CAISDKGYEQFF
cdr3_nt: TGTGCCATCAGTGACAAAGGTTATGAGCAGTTCTTC

d_call: .
clone_size: .
v_call: TRBV5-5
j_call: TRBJ2-7
cdr3_aa: CASSLVYMRDEQYF
cdr3_nt: TGTGCCAGCAGCTTGGTGTATATGCGGGATGAGCAGTACTTC

d_call: .
clone_size: .
v_call: TRBV20-1
j_call: TRBJ2-2
cdr3_aa: CSASAGNTGELFF
cdr3_nt: TGCAGTGCTAGTGCGGGGAACACCGGGGAGCTGTTTTTT

d_call: .
clone_size: .
v_call: TRBV20-1
j_call: TRBJ2-3
cdr3_aa: CSAPDLTDTQYF
cdr3_nt: TGCAGTGCACCCGACCTGACAGATACGCAGTATTTT

d_call: .
clone_size: many
v_call: TRBV11-3
j_call: TRBJ1-1
cdr3_aa: CASSSWDTEAFF
cdr3_nt: TGTGCCAGCAGCTCCTGGGACACTGAAGCTTTCTTT

d_call: TRBD1
clone_size: many
v_call: TRBV7-2
j_call: TRBJ2-5
cdr3_aa: CASRAGTGRLARLETQYF
cdr3_nt: TGTGCCAGCAGGGCCGGGACAGGGCGACTAGCTCGGTTGGAGACCCAGTACTTC

d_call: .
clone_size: few
v_call: TRBV7-9
j_call: TRBJ2-5
cdr3_aa: CASSSRGPETQYF
cdr3_nt: TGTGCCAGCAGTTCCAGGGGTCCAGAGACCCAGTACTTC

d_call: .
clone_size: many
v_call: TRBV7-9
j_call: TRBJ1-2
cdr3_aa: CASSSSGVNYGYTF
cdr3_nt: TGTGCCAGCAGCTCCTCAGGGGTCAACTATGGCTACACCTTC

d_call: TRBD1
clone_size: .
v_call: TRBV3-1
j_call: TRBJ1-2
cdr3_aa: CASSQTGVGYTF
cdr3_nt: TGTGCCAGCAGCCAGACAGGGGTCGGCTACACCTTC

d_call: .
clone_size: many
v_call: TRBV11-2
j_call: TRBJ1-5
cdr3_aa: CASSLVTPQHF
cdr3_nt: TGTGCCAGCAGCTTAGTTACGCCCCAGCATTTT

d_call: .
clone_size: many
v_call: TRBV20-1
j_call: TRBJ2-7
cdr3_aa: CSARDPGIGYEQYF
cdr3_nt: TGCAGTGCTAGAGATCCTGGAATTGGGTACGAGCAGTACTTC

d_call: .
clone_size: many
v_call: TRBV11-3
j_call: TRBJ2-1
cdr3_aa: CASSGEGPFDEQFF
cdr3_nt: TGTGCCAGCAGCGGTGAGGGGCCCTTCGATGAGCAGTTCTTC

d_call: TRBD1
clone_size: .
v_call: TRBV7-9
j_call: TRBJ1-1
cdr3_aa: CASSQYRGRDTEAFF
cdr3_nt: TGTGCCAGCAGTCAATACAGGGGGAGGGACACTGAAGCTTTCTTT

d_call: .
clone_size: many
v_call: TRBV4-1
j_call: TRBJ2-1
cdr3_aa: CASRSGLGLNEQFF
cdr3_nt: TGCGCCAGCAGGTCGGGCCTCGGACTCAATGAGCAGTTCTTC

d_call: .
clone_size: medium-sized
v_call: TRBV5-1
j_call: TRBJ2-3
cdr3_aa: CASSLAGSTDTQYF
cdr3_nt: TGCGCCAGCAGCTTGGCAGGTAGCACAGATACGCAGTATTTT

d_call: .
clone_size: .
v_call: TRBV28
j_call: TRBJ2-7
cdr3_aa: CASSPRPYSYEQYF
cdr3_nt: TGTGCCAGCTCCCCACGGCCTTACTCCTACGAGCAGTACTTC

d_call: .
clone_size: many
v_call: TRBV12-3/TRBV12-4
j_call: TRBJ2-2
cdr3_aa: CASTRAAGRTGELFF
cdr3_nt: TGTGCCAGCACCCGGGCAGCGGGTCGGACCGGGGAGCTGTTTTTT

d_call: TRBD2
clone_size: .
v_call: TRBV7-8
j_call: TRBJ2-1
cdr3_aa: CASSPLRGEGSYNEQFF
cdr3_nt: TGTGCCAGCAGCCCCCTCCGGGGGGAGGGCTCCTACAATGAGCAGTTCTTC

d_call: .
clone_size: .
v_call: TRBV7-6
j_call: TRBJ2-1
cdr3_aa: CASSFGQKSSYNEQFF
cdr3_nt: TGTGCCAGCAGCTTTGGACAGAAGAGCTCCTACAATGAGCAGTTCTTC